The entry that follows covers one T cell receptor (beta chain) sequence. Its antigen is unidentified. These data are taken from a study of T cells in Graves' hyperthyroidism and ophthalmopathy. Whole-study results and caveats: The model made its ophthalmopathy prediction, and onset followed a median approximately 6 months later. A model of 13 V-J pairs discriminated ophthalmopathy from stable hyperthyroidism.

The germline V gene has CDR1 MGHRA and CDR2 YSYEKL. The CDR3 spans 15 residues. V trimming: 1 base; J trimming: 2 bases; junction bases outside the gene matches: 3. RNA transcripts yielded amplified TCR beta CDR3 regions. The HTBI primer set served for first-round RT-PCR of the TCR CDR3. One entry per CDR3 protein results from TCRdb running MiXCR on the multiplex PCR reads. The top ten clones hold 3.5% to 4.5% of a sample with hundreds of thousands of distinct CDR3 sequences, roughly 14% of them seen once. V usage is TRBV4-1 and J usage is TRBJ1-2, with 8 bases fitting TRBD1. This TCR was sampled from a woman aged 35 to 49 with Graves' ophthalmopathy. Sequenced sample: blood. The DNA of the CDR3 is TGCGCCAGCAGCCAAGGACAGGGGCCCAACTATGGCTACACCTTC. Protein sequence: CASSQGQGPNYGYTF.